The text below deals with one T cell receptor (beta chain). V was clipped by 3 bases and J by 8 bases, with 17 bases between them. This CDR3 is built from 15 residues. Germline CDR1 and CDR2: LNHDA and SQIVND (reference sequence). The data stem from a study of blood T cell repertoires in COVID-19. For the study at large: The study drew acute and convalescent COVID-19 samples from the United States, Italy and Spain. In each case, the material was cDNA or gDNA derived from T cells, B-cell-depleted T cells, or PBMCs.

In the original analysis: Nucleated cell counts were estimated from reference gene primer amplification. Only in-frame clones appear in the TCRdb table, and some are missing; sequencing was by immunoSEQ multiplex PCR. Clone size and the V and J calls come from that table; the DNA yielded D and trimming. Among 15,000 to 25,000 clones listed, roughly 93% were seen once. The sequencing input was peripheral blood. The chain joins TRBV19 to TRBJ2-1, with D maybe TRBD1 (6 bases). This sequence was found in a woman in her forties or fifties with active COVID-19. CDR3 residues: CASSMNPTGFDEQFF. Written as DNA, the CDR3 is TGTGCCAGTAGTATGAACCCTACAGGGTTCGATGAGCAGTTCTTC.